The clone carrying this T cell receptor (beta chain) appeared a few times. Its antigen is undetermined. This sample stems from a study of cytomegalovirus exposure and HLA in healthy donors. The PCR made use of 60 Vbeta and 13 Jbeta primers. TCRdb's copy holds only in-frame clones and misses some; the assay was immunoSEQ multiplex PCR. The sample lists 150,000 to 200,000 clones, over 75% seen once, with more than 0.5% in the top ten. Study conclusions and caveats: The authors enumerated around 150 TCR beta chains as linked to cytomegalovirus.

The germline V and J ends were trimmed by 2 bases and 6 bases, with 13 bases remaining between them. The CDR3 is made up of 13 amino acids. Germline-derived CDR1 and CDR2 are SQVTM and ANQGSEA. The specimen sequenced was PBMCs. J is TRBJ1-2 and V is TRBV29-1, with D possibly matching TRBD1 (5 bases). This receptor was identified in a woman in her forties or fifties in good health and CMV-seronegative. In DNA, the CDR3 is TGCAGCGTTGAAATGCAGGGATGGGATGGCTACACCTTC. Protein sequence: CSVEMQGWDGYTF.